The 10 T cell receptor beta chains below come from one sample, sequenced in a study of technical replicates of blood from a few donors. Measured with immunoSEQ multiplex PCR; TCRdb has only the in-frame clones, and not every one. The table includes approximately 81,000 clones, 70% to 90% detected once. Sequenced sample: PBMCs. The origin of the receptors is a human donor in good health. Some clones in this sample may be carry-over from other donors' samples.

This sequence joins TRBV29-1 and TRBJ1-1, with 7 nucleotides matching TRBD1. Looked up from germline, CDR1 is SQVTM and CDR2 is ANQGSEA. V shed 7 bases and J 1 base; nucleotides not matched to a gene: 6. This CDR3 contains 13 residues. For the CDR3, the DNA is TGCAGCGGCGACAGGGCCGAGAACACTGAAGCTTTCTTT. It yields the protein CSGDRAENTEAFF.

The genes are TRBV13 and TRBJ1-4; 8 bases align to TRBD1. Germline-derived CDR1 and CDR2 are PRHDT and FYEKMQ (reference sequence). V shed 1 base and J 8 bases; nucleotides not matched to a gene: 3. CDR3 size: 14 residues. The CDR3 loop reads CASSLADRAEKLFF. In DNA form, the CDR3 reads TGTGCCAGCAGCTTAGCGGACAGGGCCGAAAAACTGTTTTTT.

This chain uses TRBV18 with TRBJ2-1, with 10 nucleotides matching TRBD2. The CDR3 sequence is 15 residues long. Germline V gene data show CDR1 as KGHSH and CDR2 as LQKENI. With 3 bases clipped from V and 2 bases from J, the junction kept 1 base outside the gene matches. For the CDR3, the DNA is TGTGCCAGCTCACCGGGACTAGCGACCTACAATGAGCAGTTCTTC. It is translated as CASSPGLATYNEQFF. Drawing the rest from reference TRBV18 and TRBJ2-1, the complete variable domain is NAGVMQNPRHLVRRRGQEARLRCSPMKGHSHVYWYRQLPEEGLKFMVYLQKENIIDESGMPKERFSAEFPKEGPSILRIQQVVRGDSAAYFCASSPGLATYNEQFFGPGTRLTVL.

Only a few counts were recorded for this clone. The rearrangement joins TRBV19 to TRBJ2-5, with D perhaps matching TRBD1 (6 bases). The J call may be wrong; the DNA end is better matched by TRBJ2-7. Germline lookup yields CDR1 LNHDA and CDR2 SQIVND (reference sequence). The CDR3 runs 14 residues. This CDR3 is CASSSDQGFYEQYF. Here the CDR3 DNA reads TGTGCCAGTAGTAGTGATCAGGGGTTCTACGAGCAGTACTTC.

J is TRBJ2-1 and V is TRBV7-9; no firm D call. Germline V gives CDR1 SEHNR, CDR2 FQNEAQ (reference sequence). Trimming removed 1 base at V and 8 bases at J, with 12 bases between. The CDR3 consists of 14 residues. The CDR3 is CASSLVGSTYEQFF. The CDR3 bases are TGTGCCAGCAGCTTAGTCGGTTCGACATATGAGCAGTTCTTC.

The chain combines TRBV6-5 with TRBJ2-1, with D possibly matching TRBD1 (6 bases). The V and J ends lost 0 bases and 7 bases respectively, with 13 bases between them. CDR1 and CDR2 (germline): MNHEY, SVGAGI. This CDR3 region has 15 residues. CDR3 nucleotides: TGTGCCAGCAGTTACTCGATAGACAGGAGGAATGAGCAGTTCTTC. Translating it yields CASSYSIDRRNEQFF.

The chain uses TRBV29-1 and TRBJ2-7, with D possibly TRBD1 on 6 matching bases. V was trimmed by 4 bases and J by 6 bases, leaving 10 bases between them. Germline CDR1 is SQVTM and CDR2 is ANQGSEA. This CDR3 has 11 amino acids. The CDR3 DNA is TGCAGCGTTGCCCAGGGGACCGAGCAGTACTTC. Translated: CSVAQGTEQYF.

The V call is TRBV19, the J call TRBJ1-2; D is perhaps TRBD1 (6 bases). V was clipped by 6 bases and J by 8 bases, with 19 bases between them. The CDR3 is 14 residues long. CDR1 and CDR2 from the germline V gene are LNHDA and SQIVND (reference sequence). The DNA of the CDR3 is TGTGCCAGTAGGATGGCAGGGGCGCCCCGGGGCTACACCTTC. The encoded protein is CASRMAGAPRGYTF.

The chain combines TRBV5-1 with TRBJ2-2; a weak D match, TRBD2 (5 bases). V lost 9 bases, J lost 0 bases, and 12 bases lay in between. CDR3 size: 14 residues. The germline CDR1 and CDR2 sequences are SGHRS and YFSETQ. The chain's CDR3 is CATRPGTNTGELFF. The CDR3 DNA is TGCGCCACCCGCCCGGGGACGAACACCGGGGAGCTGTTTTTT. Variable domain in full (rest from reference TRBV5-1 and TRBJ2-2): KAGVTQTPRYLIKTRGQQVTLSCSPISGHRSVSWYQQTPGQGLQFLFEYFSETQRNKGNFPGRFSGRQFSNSRSEMNVSTLELGDSALYLCATRPGTNTGELFFGEGSRLTVL.

CDR3 in DNA: TGTGCCAGCAGTTACCTGGGCATGGGTTACGAGCAGTACTTC. This gives the protein CASSYLGMGYEQYF. The chain combines TRBV6-5 with TRBJ2-7; D not resolved. Trimming removed 2 bases at V and 4 bases at J, with 12 bases between. Germline V CDR1 and CDR2: MNHEY, SVGAGI. The length of the CDR3 is 14 residues.